Listed below are T cell receptor beta chains from one sample, sequenced in a study of cytomegalovirus exposure and HLA in healthy donors. Method: immunoSEQ multiplex PCR; TCRdb's copy keeps in-frame clones and lacks some. The sample records about 160,000 clones, roughly 80% being singletons. The sample comprised PBMCs. The receptor set was obtained from a man aged 45-60 years in good health and CMV-seropositive. Each CDR3 is given without its conserved first and last residue.

v_call: TRBV19; cdr3_aa: ASYRGQGYNQPQH
v_call: TRBV5-1; cdr3_aa: ASSGRLAGGETQY
v_call: TRBV29-1; cdr3_aa: SVVKVRVGTDTQY
v_call: TRBV5-1; cdr3_aa: ASSFDRGLDEQF
v_call: TRBV19; cdr3_aa: ASSKQGYPEAF
v_call: TRBV29-1; cdr3_aa: SVNLGGQPT
v_call: TRBV4-2; cdr3_aa: ASSPSSGGAVETQY
v_call: TRBV2; cdr3_aa: ASSEKGTAGNTIY
v_call: TRBV12-1; cdr3_aa: ASRSSPGANVLT
v_call: TRBV28; cdr3_aa: ASSFGRITGEQY
v_call: TRBV5-1; cdr3_aa: ASSPGTDTNEQF
v_call: TRBV7-9; cdr3_aa: ASSLGGTFYEQY
v_call: TRBV7-8; cdr3_aa: ASSAGQTFNTEAF
v_call: TRBV18; cdr3_aa: ASSGTQGANTEAF
v_call: TRBV19; cdr3_aa: ASSIMSGQETQY
v_call: TRBV5-6; cdr3_aa: ASSLVRSPLH
v_call: TRBV7-3; cdr3_aa: ASSLSRIADTGELF
v_call: TRBV28; cdr3_aa: ASRPGTEYGYT
v_call: TRBV11-2; cdr3_aa: ASSLTVADTQY
v_call: TRBV5-1; cdr3_aa: ASSLGTGEVETQY
v_call: TRBV28; cdr3_aa: ASNGGGQEKLF
v_call: TRBV2; cdr3_aa: ASPGGRGYGYT
v_call: TRBV9; cdr3_aa: ASSASGGHYNEQF
v_call: TRBV9; cdr3_aa: ASSPPDRQNTEAF
v_call: TRBV21-1; cdr3_aa: ASSHPRTGEDEQF
v_call: TRBV6-4; cdr3_aa: ASSEQGEGNQPQH
v_call: TRBV11-2; cdr3_aa: ASSLGTVNYGYT
v_call: TRBV28; cdr3_aa: ASSPSGGNYNEQF
v_call: TRBV7-6; cdr3_aa: ASSLTPNQPQH
v_call: TRBV28; cdr3_aa: ASSLREKLF
v_call: TRBV7-2; cdr3_aa: ASSMTGGRRNQPQH
v_call: TRBV9; cdr3_aa: ASSAPGQGAVGELF
v_call: TRBV10-3; cdr3_aa: AISGKGVAGGNEQF
v_call: TRBV28; cdr3_aa: ASSLSAGTEV
v_call: TRBV11-3; cdr3_aa: ASSLKRGIPYNEQF
v_call: TRBV14; cdr3_aa: ASSLQIDSYEQY
v_call: TRBV15; cdr3_aa: ATSSLRDSWNEQF
v_call: TRBV5-5; cdr3_aa: ASSLIVGGEKLF
v_call: TRBV18; cdr3_aa: ASSPPGTGNSYEQY
v_call: TRBV11-2; cdr3_aa: ASSLPRGSNQPQH
v_call: TRBV29-1; cdr3_aa: SVGTGFQPQH
v_call: TRBV2; cdr3_aa: ASMGYGVGGQPQH
v_call: TRBV5-1; cdr3_aa: ASSFREPSYEQY